These T cell receptor beta chains were read from a single sample in a study of blood T cell repertoires in COVID-19. Method: immunoSEQ multiplex PCR; TCRdb's copy keeps in-frame clones and lacks some. Here the sample spans about 280,000 clones, approximately 83% being singletons. The specimen sequenced was peripheral blood. These receptors were obtained from a woman in her twenties or thirties who had recovered from COVID-19. CDR3s include the opening cysteine and the closing phenylalanine or tryptophan. D genes are given only for firm matches. Size is stated for part of the rows, as once, few or many counts, or as a class when the clone is expanded.

TRBV5-4,TRBJ1-1,TRBD1,NA,TGTGCCAGCAGGCCCCAGGGGGCCCCCCCGGATTTT,CASRPQGAPPDF
TRBV7-2,TRBJ1-1,TRBD1,NA,TGTGCCAGCAGCGCCGGGACAGGGTACGGGAACACTGAAGCTTTCTTT,CASSAGTGYGNTEAFF
TRBV18,TRBJ1-2,TRBD1,NA,TGTGCCAGCTCACCAAACTTGGGACAGGGCTATGGCTACACCTTC,CASSPNLGQGYGYTF
TRBV28,TRBJ2-5,NA,NA,TGTGTGTCAACCAGCCAAGAGACCCAGTACTTC,CVSTSQETQYF
TRBV18,TRBJ1-1,NA,once,TGTGCCAGCTCACTTCTACGGGAGAACACTGAAGCTTTCTTT,CASSLLRENTEAFF
TRBV28,TRBJ1-5,NA,NA,TGTGCCAGCAGTTTGGGTCGCGGTTCAAGGGAGGGTCAGCCCCAGCATTTT,CASSLGRGSREGQPQHF
TRBV5-6,TRBJ2-2,TRBD1,NA,TGTGCCAGCAGCTTGGAGACAGGGGGGCTGGCCGGGGAGCTGTTTTTT,CASSLETGGLAGELFF
TRBV7-9,TRBJ2-1,TRBD1,NA,TGTGCCAGCAGCTCCTGGGACAGGAACGATGAGCAGTTCTTC,CASSSWDRNDEQFF
TRBV12-3/TRBV12-4,TRBJ1-1,NA,NA,TGTGCCAGCAGCAGAGACGAGGGAGCTTTCTTT,CASSRDEGAFF
TRBV10-3,TRBJ1-1,TRBD1,NA,TGTGCCATCACCCCAACGGGACAGTTTACCACTGAAGCTTTCTTT,CAITPTGQFTTEAFF
TRBV7-8,TRBJ2-7,TRBD2,NA,TGTGCCAGCAGCTCAGCCAAGCCTAGCGGGAGAGCCTACGAGCAGTACTTC,CASSSAKPSGRAYEQYF
TRBV27,TRBJ2-7,NA,NA,TGTGCCAGCAGTTTACACCAGGGTCTCGCCTACGAGCAGTACTTC,CASSLHQGLAYEQYF
TRBV21-1,TRBJ2-2,NA,NA,TGTGCCAGCAGCAAAGGGACTAGCGCTCCAAAGTCCGGGGAGCTGTTTTTT,CASSKGTSAPKSGELFF
TRBV21-1,TRBJ2-7,NA,NA,TGTGCCAGCAGGGACAGGCTCCACGAGCAGTACTTC,CASRDRLHEQYF
TRBV11-2,TRBJ1-4,NA,NA,TGTGCCAGCAGCCCGGACAGACCTAATGAAAAACTGTTTTTT,CASSPDRPNEKLFF